Reported below is one T cell receptor (beta chain). Its antigen is still unknown. The sample comes from a study of blood T cells in healthy people across ages. The second PCR ran about 6 to 11 cycles with a sample-barcoded 5' primer and J-beta primers. At least 2.5 million CDR3-containing paired-end reads were obtained per sample. TCRdb redid the calling of the 5' RACE reads with MiXCR, one entry per CDR3 protein. The sample holds 1.5 million to 2 million distinct CDR3 sequences, roughly a third seen once. Germline V gene data show CDR1 as SQVTM and CDR2 as ANQGSEA. The CDR3 contains 12 residues. The V and J ends lost 7 bases and 7 bases respectively, with 16 bases between them. Per individual sample, total RNA of at least 5.5 micrograms was extracted. Study-wide results and caveats: Roughly linear age-related decline in beta diversity appeared, significant by age roughly 40. Long-lived donors carried more naive CD4+ cells and greater diversity than aged donors.

The source is a woman under 40 in good health. Material: blood. The genes are TRBV29-1 and TRBJ1-1, with D perhaps matching TRBD1 (6 bases). CDR3 sequence reads: CSADTGILEAFF. The CDR3 nucleotides read TGCAGCGCCGACACAGGGATACTTGAAGCTTTCTTT. Complete variable domain (other parts from reference TRBV29-1 and TRBJ1-1): SAVISQKPSRDICQRGTSLTIQCQVDSQVTMMFWYRQQPGQSLTLIATANQGSEATYESGFVIDKFPISRPNLTFSTLTVSNMSPEDSSIYLCSADTGILEAFFGQGTRLTVV.